This TCR beta chain was identified during a study of tumour-infiltrating T cells in Burkitt lymphoma (dated by TCRdb to the early 2020s). About the full investigation: When TCR repertoire data were correlated with clinical outcome, productive clonality turned out to predict both overall and progression-free survival, independent of established prognosticators, age at diagnosis among them.

Receptor libraries were prepared by the immunoSEQ multiplex PCR assay. TCRdb's version of the immuneACCESS table is confined to in-frame rearrangements and falls short of the full clone set. An unresolved V gene accounts for under half of the shortfall where checked; the remainder is of unknown origin. Present in this sample are 2,500 to 3,000 clones, about 83% of which were seen just once. Clones ranked in the top ten supply approximately 6.6% of the sample. Note on this clone: No cognate antigen has been identified for it. No base-level quality is on record; no much larger clone is a single base apart.

From its cysteine to its phenylalanine, the CDR3 spans 12 amino acids. This entry keeps only the CDR3 DNA: 36 bases, framed from base 1. V is shortened by 1 base, J by 5 bases, and the region joining them spans 3 bases. The germline V gene yields KGHSH for CDR1 and LQKENI for CDR2. The clonotype originates from a human donor with diffuse large B-cell lymphoma. The sample comprised tumor tissue. This chain joins TRBV18 to TRBJ1-5; no confident D gene assignment can be made. The CDR3 region reads CASSPQDQPQHF. The nucleotide sequence reads as follows: TGTGCCAGCTCACCACAGGATCAGCCCCAGCATTTT.